This T cell receptor (beta chain) appears in the sequencing data of a study of response to subunit inactivated influenza vaccine. This clonotype was observed a few times. The antigen is unknown. TCRdb processed the RT-PCR reads anew with MiXCR; each CDR3 protein has one entry. The profile covers roughly 710,000 distinct CDR3 sequences, with about 14% appearing a single time and 7.5% to 8% taken by the ten largest. V lost 4 bases, J lost 2 bases, and 7 bases lay in between. The germline gives CDR1 KGHDR, CDR2 SFDVKD. The CDR3 is 13 residues long. Study results and caveats: The authors proposed limited new T cell recruitment per seasonal influenza vaccination.

This receptor was identified in a middle-aged man who received an inactivated influenza vaccine. The rearrangement links TRBV24-1 to TRBJ1-1; D is unclear. Specimen: PBMCs from blood, collected less than 15 days before vaccination. CDR3: CATSERDNTEAFF. Written as DNA, the CDR3 is TGTGCCACCAGTGAGAGGGATAACACTGAAGCTTTCTTT.